These T cell receptor beta chains were read from a single sample in a study of blood T cell repertoires in COVID-19. Generated by immunoSEQ multiplex PCR, the TCRdb table keeps only in-frame clones and is missing some. Here the sample spans approximately 100,000 clones, about four fifths being singletons. The source material was peripheral blood. The receptors originated from a woman aged 55-69 years with acute or convalescent COVID-19. Each CDR3 is given with its conserved first and last residue. D genes are given only for firm matches. Not every row has a clone size; where given, it reads once, few, many or a size class.

j_call clone_size v_call d_call cdr3_aa cdr3_nt
TRBJ2-1 . TRBV3-1/TRBV3-2 . CASSQGLYEQFF TGTGCCAGCAGCCAAGGACTATATGAGCAGTTCTTC
TRBJ2-1 . TRBV28 TRBD1 CASSLGQGSYNEQFF TGTGCCAGCAGTTTGGGACAGGGGTCCTACAATGAGCAGTTCTTC
TRBJ1-1 . TRBV5-1 TRBD1 CASSFDRENTEAFF TGCGCCAGCAGCTTTGACAGGGAAAACACTGAAGCTTTCTTT
TRBJ2-5 . TRBV9 TRBD2 CASSVGPAGDQETQYF TGTGCCAGCAGCGTAGGTCCAGCGGGAGACCAAGAGACCCAGTACTTC
TRBJ1-5 once TRBV28 TRBD1 CASRPPGQNQPQHF TGTGCCAGCAGACCTCCGGGACAGAATCAGCCCCAGCATTTT
TRBJ1-4 few TRBV9 TRBD1 CASSAAGQDTEKLFF TGTGCCAGCAGCGCAGCGGGACAGGATACAGAAAAACTGTTTTTT
TRBJ2-3 . TRBV5-1 . CASSTGTLTSTDTQYF TGCGCCAGCAGCACGGGGACTCTCACTAGCACAGATACGCAGTATTTT
TRBJ1-1 . TRBV14 . CASSRSAGVVEAFF TGTGCCAGCAGCCGCTCGGCCGGGGTGGTTGAAGCTTTCTTT
TRBJ1-2 . TRBV27 . CASSLSQGGYGYTF TGTGCCAGCAGTTTATCTCAGGGTGGCTATGGCTACACCTTC
TRBJ2-3 . TRBV25-1 TRBD2 CASSHTSGGDTDTQYF TGTGCCAGCAGTCACACTAGCGGGGGGGACACAGATACGCAGTATTTT
TRBJ2-5 . TRBV5-1 . CASSLAPGGALQETQYF TGCGCCAGCAGCTTGGCCCCGGGCGGGGCCCTCCAAGAGACCCAGTACTTC
TRBJ1-5 . TRBV28 . CASSLISGEQPQHF TGTGCCAGCAGTTTAATTTCGGGTGAACAGCCCCAGCATTTT
TRBJ1-2 . TRBV10-3 . CATSRDTRFYGYTF TGTGCCACATCCCGGGACACCAGATTCTATGGCTACACCTTC
TRBJ2-1 . TRBV27 . CATRGLAYNEQFF TGTGCCACCAGAGGTCTAGCCTACAATGAGCAGTTCTTC
TRBJ1-2 . TRBV7-2 . CASSFGTGEEYGYTF TGTGCCAGCAGCTTCGGAACAGGCGAGGAGTATGGCTACACCTTC